The entry below gives a single T cell receptor beta chain sequence along with its context. The antigen is undetermined. Germline-derived CDR1 and CDR2 are SGHVS and FQNEAQ. This CDR3 has 17 amino acids. V lost 3 bases and J lost 4, with 22 bases in between. The data originate from a study of beta chain features in type 1 diabetes. The entirety of the isolated RNA underwent reverse transcription, so expressed TCRB transcripts were sequenced. Profiling relied on immunoSEQ multiplex PCR, and the TCRdb table lists in-frame clones only, not all of them. The top ten clones hold around 0.016% of a sample with around 250,000 clones, 14% of them seen once. Only one heparinised blood draw was taken per donor, and its volume averaged approximately 100 mL. Broader study findings: Type 1 diabetes patients had fewer VDJ junction insertions and more deletions. Compared to healthy donors, patients appeared to have naive, central memory and Treg TCRB repertoires that were more alike. Researchers report that Type 1 diabetes patients had moderately but significantly shorter TCRB CDR3s across all four CD4+ subsets. The study left unresolved whether HLA type influences TCRB rearrangement.

Sequenced input: naive CD4+ T cells from blood. The source of this sequence is a man aged 30 to 45 with type 1 diabetes. The chain links TRBV7-8 to TRBJ2-7, with D possibly TRBD1 on 6 matching bases. CDR3 DNA: TGTGCCAGCAGCTTCCTGACGTCACAGGGTAGAGGGTACGAGCAGTACTTC. Its protein is CASSFLTSQGRGYEQYF.